This passage covers 15 T cell receptor beta chains from one sample sequenced in a study of blood T cell repertoires in COVID-19. Generated by immunoSEQ multiplex PCR, the TCRdb table keeps only in-frame clones and is missing some. The sample consists of around 150,000 clones, 65% to 85% of them appearing once. Sequenced sample: peripheral blood. These receptors originate from a man in his 60s with active or convalescent COVID-19.

The chain links TRBV19 to TRBJ2-1; possible D gene TRBD1, 5 bases. CDR3 length: 13 residues. Trimming shortened V by 6 bases and J by 0 bases, and 6 bases separated the two germline ends. The germline CDR1 and CDR2 sequences are LNHDA and SQIVND (reference sequence). The CDR3 nucleotides are TGTGCCAGTAGGGACAACTCCTACAATGAGCAGTTCTTC. The encoded protein is CASRDNSYNEQFF.

This clone came up a few times. This chain uses TRBV6-5 with TRBJ2-1; TRBD2 aligns across 10 bases. Trimming cost V 2 bases and J 9 bases; bases outside gene matches: 7. The germline V gene encodes CDR1 MNHEY and CDR2 SVGAGI. This CDR3 comprises 15 residues. The CDR3 coding sequence is TGTGCCAGCAGTTACGTGGCTAGCGGGAGTGGTGAGCAGTTCTTC. Translation: CASSYVASGSGEQFF.

V usage is TRBV4-2 and J usage is TRBJ2-7; 12 nucleotides agree with TRBD2. The CDR3 has 15 residues. The J segment lost 4 bases and the V segment lost 2 bases, leaving 3 bases of the junction unmatched. The germline CDR1 and CDR2 sequences are LGHNA and YNFKEQ. The CDR3 loop reads CASSQILAGGYEQYF. Here the CDR3 DNA reads TGTGCCAGCAGCCAAATACTAGCGGGGGGTTACGAGCAGTACTTC.

The chain is built from TRBV11-2 and TRBJ2-7, with 12 bases matching TRBD1. Germline-derived CDR1 and CDR2 are SGHAT and FQNNGV. The V segment lost 4 bases and the J segment 5 bases; nucleotides outside the gene matches: 9. The CDR3 has 16 amino acids. The CDR3 loop reads CASSSRAGTGGHEQYF. The CDR3 DNA is TGTGCCAGCAGCTCGCGGGCCGGGACAGGGGGCCACGAGCAGTACTTC. Combining the CDR3 with reference TRBV11-2 and TRBJ2-7 gives the whole variable domain EAGVAQSPRYKIIEKRQSVAFWCNPISGHATLYWYQQILGQGPKLLIQFQNNGVVDDSQLPKDRFSAERLKGVDSTLKIQPAKLEDSAVYLCASSSRAGTGGHEQYFGPGTRLTVT.

The chain carries TRBV19 and TRBJ2-1; 12 positions match TRBD2. The germline gives CDR1 LNHDA, CDR2 SQIVND (reference sequence). The CDR3 contains 18 residues. Losses at the gene ends were 5 bases for V and 4 bases for J; bases not matched to a gene: 12. Written as DNA, the CDR3 is TGTGCCAGTAGTCCTAGCGGGGGGGCCGTCCGCTTTTACAATGAGCAGTTCTTC. Translating gives CASSPSGGAVRFYNEQFF.

This chain uses TRBV13 with TRBJ2-2; D might be TRBD1 (6 bases). CDR3 length equals 14 residues. Germline CDR1 PRHDT, CDR2 FYEKMQ (reference sequence). The germline V and J ends were trimmed by 4 bases and 5 bases, with 11 bases remaining between them. The CDR3: CASSSSQGTGELFF. CDR3 nucleotide sequence: TGTGCCAGCAGCTCTAGTCAGGGGACCGGGGAGCTGTTTTTT. Drawing the rest from reference TRBV13 and TRBJ2-2, the complete variable domain is AAGVIQSPRHLIKEKRETATLKCYPIPRHDTVYWYQQGPGQDPQFLISFYEKMQSDKGSIPDRFSAQQFSDYHSELNMSSLELGDSALYFCASSSSQGTGELFFGEGSRLTVL.

J is TRBJ2-1 and V is TRBV11-3; 8 bases are shared with TRBD1. Germline CDR1 SGHNT, CDR2 YENEEA. This CDR3 region has 14 residues. J lost 8 bases, V lost 8 bases, and 11 bases had no gene match. CDR3 in amino acids: CASARTGSSDEQFF. The CDR3 DNA follows: TGTGCCAGCGCTCGGACAGGGTCGTCAGATGAGCAGTTCTTC. Together with reference TRBV11-3 and TRBJ2-1, the CDR3 gives the full variable domain: EAGVVQSPRYKIIEKKQPVAFWCNPISGHNTLYWYLQNLGQGPELLIRYENEEAVDDSQLPKDRFSAERLKGVDSTLKIQPAELGDSAVYLCASARTGSSDEQFFGPGTRLTVL.

This clone has a handful of counts. V and J are TRBV7-2 and TRBJ1-5; D perhaps matches TRBD1 (6 bases). The CDR3 length is 15 residues. Germline V gene lookup returns CDR1 SGHTA and CDR2 FQGNSA. Trimming took 2 bases from V and 2 from J, leaving 10 bases between them. The CDR3 region has the DNA TGTGCCAGCAGCTTAAGGGGGTTAGGCAATCAGCCCCAGCATTTT. Its protein product is CASSLRGLGNQPQHF.

The chain recombines TRBV4-1 with TRBJ2-4; D gene uncertain. The germline gives CDR1 MGHRA, CDR2 YSYEKL. The V gene lost 1 base and the J gene lost 7 bases, with 11 bases spanning the gap. CDR3 length equals 14 residues. The chain's CDR3 is CASSQGAAQNIQYF. The CDR3 bases are TGCGCCAGCAGCCAAGGGGCCGCGCAGAACATTCAGTACTTC.

This clone appeared a single time. Here the CDR3 DNA reads TGTGCCAGCAGCTTAGGAGGGACAGAGAACACCGGGGAGCTGTTTTTT. This gives the protein CASSLGGTENTGELFF. This chain joins TRBV11-3 and TRBJ2-2, with 7 bases aligning to TRBD1. Germline values: CDR1 SGHNT, CDR2 YENEEA. The CDR3 runs 16 residues. V lost 1 base, J lost 1 base, and 3 bases stayed unmatched.

This sequence joins TRBV2 and TRBJ1-1, with unresolved D. V was cut by 1 base and J by 10 bases, with 13 bases left in between. The CDR3 has 13 residues. CDR1 and CDR2 (germline): SNHLY, FYNNEI. CDR3 amino acids: CASSEGRVLAAFF. As DNA, the CDR3 is TGTGCCAGCAGTGAAGGACGGGTCTTAGCAGCTTTCTTT. The full variable domain, in which reference TRBV2 and TRBJ1-1 provide the parts outside the CDR3, is EPEVTQTPSHQVTQMGQEVILRCVPISNHLYFYWYRQILGQKVEFLVSFYNNEISEKSEIFDDQFSVERPDGSNFTLKIRSTKLEDSAMYFCASSEGRVLAAFFGQGTRLTVV.

The chain recombines TRBV7-8 with TRBJ2-1; 10 nucleotides line up with TRBD1. Trimming cost V 8 bases and J 8 bases; bases outside gene matches: 9. The germline CDR1 and CDR2 sequences are SGHVS and FQNEAQ. The CDR3 loop spans 14 amino acids. As DNA, the CDR3 is TGTGCCAGCGGAACCGGGACAGGGGTGGATGAGCAGTTCTTC. Translated: CASGTGTGVDEQFF.

The chain employs TRBV28 and TRBJ2-3; 14 nucleotides agree with TRBD2. The CDR3 runs 16 residues. V lost 5 bases, J lost 5 bases, and 6 bases stayed unmatched. CDR1 MDHEN and CDR2 SYDVKM come from the germline V gene. The CDR3 DNA is TGTGCCAGCAGTCCGGGGACTAGCGGGAGTGTAGATACGCAGTATTTT. Residues: CASSPGTSGSVDTQYF.

The V call is TRBV2, the J call TRBJ1-2; possible D gene TRBD1, 5 bases. The CDR3 covers 12 residues. Germline assignment: CDR1 SNHLY and CDR2 FYNNEI. Trimming removed 8 bases at V and 0 bases at J, with 7 bases between. The DNA for the CDR3 is TGTGCCAGCTCGACAGCTAACTATGGCTACACCTTC. It codes for CASSTANYGYTF.

The rearrangement joins TRBV28 to TRBJ2-7; the match to TRBD1 covers 9 bases. In germline, CDR1 is MDHEN, CDR2 SYDVKM. The CDR3 contains 15 residues. With V trimmed by 4 bases and J by 5 bases, 9 bases remained unmatched. The CDR3 spells CASSSAGTGFNEQYF. CDR3 nucleotide sequence: TGTGCCAGCAGTTCCGCCGGGACAGGGTTTAACGAGCAGTACTTC.